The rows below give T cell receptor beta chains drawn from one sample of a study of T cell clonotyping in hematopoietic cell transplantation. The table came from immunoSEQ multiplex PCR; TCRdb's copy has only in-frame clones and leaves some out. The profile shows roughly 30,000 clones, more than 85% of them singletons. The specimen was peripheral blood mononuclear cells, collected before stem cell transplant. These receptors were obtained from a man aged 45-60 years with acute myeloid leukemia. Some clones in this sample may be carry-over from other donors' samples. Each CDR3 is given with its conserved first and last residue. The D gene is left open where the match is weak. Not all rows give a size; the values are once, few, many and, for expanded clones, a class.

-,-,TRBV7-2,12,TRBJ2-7,CASSPTLPQQYF,TGTGCCAGCAGCCCCACCTTACCCCAGCAGTACTTC
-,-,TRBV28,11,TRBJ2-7,CASSLMTRRYF,TGTGCCAGCAGTCTAATGACCCGGCGGTACTTC
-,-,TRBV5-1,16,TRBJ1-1,CASSLAGRERNTEAFF,TGCGCCAGCAGCTTGGCCGGGAGGGAGCGAAACACTGAAGCTTTCTTT
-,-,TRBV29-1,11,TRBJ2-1,CSDYTGNEQFF,TGCAGCGACTACACAGGGAATGAGCAGTTCTTC
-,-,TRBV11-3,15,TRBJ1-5,CASSNYRASGQPQHF,TGTGCCAGCAGCAATTACAGGGCCAGCGGTCAGCCCCAGCATTTT
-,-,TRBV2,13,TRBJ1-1,CASRTLMNTEAFF,TGTGCCAGCAGGACTCTTATGAACACTGAAGCTTTCTTT
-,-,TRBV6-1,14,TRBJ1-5,CASRASGGYQPQHF,TGTGCCAGCAGAGCCTCCGGGGGGTATCAGCCCCAGCATTTT
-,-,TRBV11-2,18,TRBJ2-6,CASSLVSSPGSGANVLTF,TGTGCCAGCAGCTTAGTAAGCAGCCCTGGCTCTGGGGCCAACGTCCTGACTTTC
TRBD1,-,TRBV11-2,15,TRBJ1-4,CASSIPQGATEKLFF,TGTGCCAGCAGCATACCACAGGGGGCGACTGAAAAACTGTTTTTT
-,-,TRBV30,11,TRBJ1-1,CAWSYETEAFF,TGTGCCTGGAGTTACGAAACTGAAGCTTTCTTT
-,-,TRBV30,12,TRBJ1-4,CAWSPTNEKLFF,TGTGCCTGGAGCCCAACTAATGAAAAACTGTTTTTT
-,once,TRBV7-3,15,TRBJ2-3,CASSLGLPSTDTQYF,TGTGCCAGCAGCTTGGGACTGCCTAGCACAGATACGCAGTATTTT
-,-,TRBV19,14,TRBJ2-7,CASSISPFSYEQYF,TGTGCCAGTAGTATTTCGCCCTTCTCCTACGAGCAGTACTTC
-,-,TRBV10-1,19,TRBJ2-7,CASKSRITRFPLLSYEQYF,TGCGCCAGCAAAAGCAGAATTACTAGGTTTCCCTTACTCTCCTACGAGCAGTACTTC
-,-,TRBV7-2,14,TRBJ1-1,CASSLTGSPTEAFF,TGTGCCAGCAGCTTGACAGGTTCTCCCACTGAAGCTTTCTTT
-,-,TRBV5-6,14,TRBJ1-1,CASSGIRAGTEAFF,TGTGCCAGCAGCGGAATCAGGGCGGGCACTGAAGCTTTCTTT
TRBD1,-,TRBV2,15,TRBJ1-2,CASSSRQGQDYGYTF,TGTGCCAGCAGTTCTAGACAGGGTCAGGACTATGGCTACACCTTC
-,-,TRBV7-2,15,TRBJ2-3,CASSLQQGRTDTQYF,TGTGCCAGCAGCTTACAACAGGGCAGAACAGATACGCAGTATTTT
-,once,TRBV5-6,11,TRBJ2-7,CASSSTYEQYF,TGTGCCAGCAGCTCGACTTACGAGCAGTACTTC
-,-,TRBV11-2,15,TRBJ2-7,CASKHPRGLGYEQYF,TGTGCCAGCAAACACCCACGGGGGCTAGGCTACGAGCAGTACTTC
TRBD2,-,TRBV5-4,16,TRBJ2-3,CASSQGLAGGGDTQYF,TGTGCCAGCAGCCAAGGACTAGCGGGAGGGGGGGATACGCAGTATTTT
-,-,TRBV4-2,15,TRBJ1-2,CASSQDKRGTYGYTF,TGTGCCAGCAGCCAAGACAAGCGGGGTACCTATGGCTACACCTTC
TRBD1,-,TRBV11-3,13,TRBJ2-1,CASSSRTGSEQFF,TGTGCCAGCAGCTCTCGGACAGGTTCGGAGCAGTTCTTC
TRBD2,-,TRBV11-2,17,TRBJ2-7,CASSLALPSGSSYEQYF,TGTGCCAGCAGCTTAGCCCTCCCTAGCGGAAGCTCCTACGAGCAGTACTTC
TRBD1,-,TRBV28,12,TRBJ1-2,CASSRQGITYTF,TGTGCCAGCAGCCGACAGGGAATAACCTACACCTTC
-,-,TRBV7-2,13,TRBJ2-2,CASSLGLPGELFF,TGTGCCAGCAGCCTGGGACTGCCCGGGGAGCTGTTTTTT
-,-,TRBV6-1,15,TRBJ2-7,CASSSRGDSSYEQYF,TGTGCCAGCAGTTCCCGCGGAGACAGCTCCTACGAGCAGTACTTC